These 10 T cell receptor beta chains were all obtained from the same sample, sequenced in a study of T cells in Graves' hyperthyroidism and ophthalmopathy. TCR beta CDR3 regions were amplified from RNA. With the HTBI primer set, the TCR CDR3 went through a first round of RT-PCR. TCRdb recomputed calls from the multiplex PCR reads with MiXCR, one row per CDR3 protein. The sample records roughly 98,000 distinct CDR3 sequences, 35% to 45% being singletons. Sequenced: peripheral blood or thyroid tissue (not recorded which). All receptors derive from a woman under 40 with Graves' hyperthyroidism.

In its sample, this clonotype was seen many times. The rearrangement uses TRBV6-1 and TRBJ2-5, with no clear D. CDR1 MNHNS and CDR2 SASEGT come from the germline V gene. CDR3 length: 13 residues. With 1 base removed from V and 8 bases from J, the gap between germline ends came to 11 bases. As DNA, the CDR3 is TGTGCCAGCAGTGAAGTGAGCTCTAATACCCAGTACTTC. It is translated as CASSEVSSNTQYF.

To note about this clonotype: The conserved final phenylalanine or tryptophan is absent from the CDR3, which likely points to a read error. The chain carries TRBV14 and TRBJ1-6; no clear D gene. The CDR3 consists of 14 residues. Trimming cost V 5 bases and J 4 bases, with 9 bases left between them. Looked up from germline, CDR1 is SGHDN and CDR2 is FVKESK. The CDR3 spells CASSLDYYNSPLHL. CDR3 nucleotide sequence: TGTGCCAGCAGCTTGGACTATTATAATTCACCCCTCCACCTT.

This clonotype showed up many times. In DNA form, the CDR3 reads TGTGCCACCAGGGGCGAGGGGCTGCGCACAGATACGCAGTATTTT. Translation: CATRGEGLRTDTQYF. The rearrangement joins TRBV15 to TRBJ2-3; D could derive from TRBD1 or TRBD2 (5 bases each). The germline gives CDR1 LNHNV, CDR2 YYDKDF (reference sequence). CDR3 size: 15 residues. Trimming stripped 6 bases from V and 1 base from J, with 14 bases between.

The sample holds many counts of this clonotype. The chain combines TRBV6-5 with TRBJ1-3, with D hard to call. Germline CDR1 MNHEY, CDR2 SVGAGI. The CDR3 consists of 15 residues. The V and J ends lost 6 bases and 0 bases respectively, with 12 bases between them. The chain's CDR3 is CASSPVQSSGNTIYF. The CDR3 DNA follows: TGTGCCAGCAGCCCGGTCCAAAGCTCTGGAAACACCATATATTTT.

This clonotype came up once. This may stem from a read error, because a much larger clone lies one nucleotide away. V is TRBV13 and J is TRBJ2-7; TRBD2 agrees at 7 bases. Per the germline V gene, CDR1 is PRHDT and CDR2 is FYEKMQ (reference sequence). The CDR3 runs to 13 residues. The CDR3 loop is CASSQDLRGLVDF. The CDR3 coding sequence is TGTGCCAGCAGCCAAGATCTAAGAGGACTAGTGGACTTC.

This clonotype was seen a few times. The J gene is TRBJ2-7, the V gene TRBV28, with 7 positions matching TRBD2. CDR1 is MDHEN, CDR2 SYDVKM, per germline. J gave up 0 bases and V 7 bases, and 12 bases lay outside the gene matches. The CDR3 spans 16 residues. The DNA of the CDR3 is TGTGCCAGCACCCCCCGGTGGGGGGGGAGCTCCTACGAGCAGTACTTC. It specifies CASTPRWGGSSYEQYF.

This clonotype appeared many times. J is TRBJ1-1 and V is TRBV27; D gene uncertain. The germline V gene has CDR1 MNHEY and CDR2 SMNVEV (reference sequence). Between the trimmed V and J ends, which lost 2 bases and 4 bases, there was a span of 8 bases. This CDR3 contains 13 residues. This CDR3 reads CASSLTRGTEAFF. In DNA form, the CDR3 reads TGTGCCAGCAGTTTAACCCGGGGCACTGAAGCTTTCTTT.

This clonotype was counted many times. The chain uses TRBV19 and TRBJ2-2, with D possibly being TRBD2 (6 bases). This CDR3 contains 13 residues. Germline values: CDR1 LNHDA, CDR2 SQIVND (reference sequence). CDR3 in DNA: TGTGCTATGCTGGAGGGGAACACCGGGGAGCTGTTTTTT. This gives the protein CAMLEGNTGELFF.

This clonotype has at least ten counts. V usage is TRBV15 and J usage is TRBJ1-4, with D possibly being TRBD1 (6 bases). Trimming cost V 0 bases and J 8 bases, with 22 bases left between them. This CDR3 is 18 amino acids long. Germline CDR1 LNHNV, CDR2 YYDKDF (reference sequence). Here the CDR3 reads CATSRDLSLGGQGEKLFF. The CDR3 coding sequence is TGTGCCACCAGCAGAGACTTATCGCTGGGCGGCCAGGGGGAAAAACTGTTTTTT.

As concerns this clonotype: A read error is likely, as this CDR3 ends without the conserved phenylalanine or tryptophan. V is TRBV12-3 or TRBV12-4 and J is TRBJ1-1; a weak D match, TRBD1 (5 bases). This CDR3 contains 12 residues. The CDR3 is CASNFGEGRAFL. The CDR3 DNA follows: TGCGCCAGCAACTTTGGGGAGGGGCGGGCTTTCCTT.